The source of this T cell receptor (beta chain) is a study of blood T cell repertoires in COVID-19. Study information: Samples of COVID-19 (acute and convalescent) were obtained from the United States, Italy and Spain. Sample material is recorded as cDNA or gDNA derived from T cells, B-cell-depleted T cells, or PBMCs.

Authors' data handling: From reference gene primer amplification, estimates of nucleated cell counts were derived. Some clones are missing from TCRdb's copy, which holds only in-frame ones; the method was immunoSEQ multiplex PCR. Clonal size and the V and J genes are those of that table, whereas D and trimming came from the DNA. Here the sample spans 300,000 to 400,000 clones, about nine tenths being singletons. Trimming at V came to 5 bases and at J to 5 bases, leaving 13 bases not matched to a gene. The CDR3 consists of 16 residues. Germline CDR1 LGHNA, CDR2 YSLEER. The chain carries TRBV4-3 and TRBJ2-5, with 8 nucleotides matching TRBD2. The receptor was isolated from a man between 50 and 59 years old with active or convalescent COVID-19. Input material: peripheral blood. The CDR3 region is CASSSHRGGMEETQYF. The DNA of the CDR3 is TGCGCCAGCAGCTCCCACCGGGGGGGAATGGAGGAGACCCAGTACTTC.